This T cell receptor beta chain stems from a study of blood T cell repertoires in COVID-19 (dated by TCRdb to 2019 to 2021). General notes on the study: The collaborator samples originated in the United States, Italy and Spain and spanned the acute and convalescent phases of COVID-19. The material from the prospective study consisted of cDNA or gDNA derived from T cells, B-cell-depleted T cells, or PBMCs. Deeply sampled blood TCRbeta repertoires from subjects exposed to, actively infected with, or recovered from COVID-19 were included in the dataset. The repertoires were released in a freely available public database meant as a resource for research on the immune response to SARS-CoV-2. Samples were obtained from the ongoing ImmuneRACE study (first 160 participants) and from some 1,300 subjects provided by 6 global collaborators. Nearly every sample came with metadata listing a de-identified subject ID, COVID-19 status, age in years and sex. Where HLA class I and class II types were available, the types were taken from metadata supplied by the sample provider, not from assay-based typing. Broader findings and caveats from the paper: How much clinical and demographic metadata was included differed by source and by participant, and the metadata was provided uncurated.

The immunoSEQ Assay, a bias-controlled multiplex PCR, was used to amplify TCRbeta CDR3 regions from genomic DNA. Per the original workflow: Nucleated cell counts per sample were estimated from amplification of reference gene primers within the assay. To quantify the absolute abundance of each unique TCRbeta CDR3 rearrangement, sequence reads were collapsed and filtered. Productive Simpson clonality was computed per sample as the square root of Simpson's diversity index over productive rearrangements. TCRdb carries this immuneACCESS record with in-frame sequences only. Its versions omit some clonotypes, under half of them owing to an unresolved V gene in the studies checked, with the rest unexplained. V, J and clone size derive from that table, while D and trimming were established from the DNA sequence. The sample table records about 70,000 clones; roughly four fifths of these occur just once. Together, the top ten hold 25% to 30% of the sample.

A remark on this clone: This receptor's antigen is unknown. The sample holds no much larger clone one base away, and base qualities are not on file.

Trimming costs V 4 bases and J 7 bases, and their ends lie 22 bases apart. Reading from cysteine to phenylalanine, the CDR3 counts 16 amino acids. This entry keeps only the CDR3 DNA: 48 bases, framed from base 1. The CDR1 and CDR2 encoded by the germline V gene are MGHRA and YSYEKL. Collaborating institutions collected whole blood in K2EDTA tubes following their own protocols. Collaborator samples were shipped for TCRbeta analysis as frozen whole blood, isolated PBMCs, or DNA extracted from either sample type. The sequence derives from a woman of 80 years or more with active or convalescent COVID-19. The sequence is built from TRBV4-1 and TRBJ1-2, with the D gene call left open. Sequencing input: peripheral blood. The DNA reads TGCGCCAGCAGCCTCTTCTTTGGTTCCACCTTCGGTGGCTACACCTTC. Its translation reads: CASSLFFGSTFGGYTF.